This T cell receptor (beta chain) stems from a study of cytomegalovirus exposure and HLA in healthy donors. Overall study results and limits: The listing of roughly 160 TCR beta chains classed them as cytomegalovirus-associated. While the bulk of TCR sequences proved rare, some public TCRs turned up in many donors. In vitro experiments confirmed that three CMV-associated chains were specific for CMV antigens.

Some clones are missing from TCRdb's copy, which holds only in-frame ones; the method was immunoSEQ multiplex PCR. The sample lists 150,000 to 200,000 clones, about nine tenths occurring once. Donors were drawn from the approximately 130-subject validation cohort, separate from the roughly 670-subject first cohort. As concerns this clone: Its specificity is unknown.

The source of this sequence is a man younger than 30 in good health and CMV-seropositive. Sample: PBMCs.

CDR3 DNA sequence: TGTGCCAGTATGGGACTAGCGGGAGGGGGCAGCACAGATACGCAGTATTTT. Translated: CASMGLAGGGSTDTQYF. This chain joins TRBV28 and TRBJ2-3, with 16 bases fitting TRBD2. V lost 9 bases and J lost 0; bases outside the gene matches: 6. Germline V gives CDR1 MDHEN, CDR2 SYDVKM. The CDR3 is 17 amino acids.